The source of this T cell receptor (beta chain) is a study of T-cell memory formation after mild COVID-19. Study conclusions and caveats: Balance between CD4 and CD8 was seen in clones contracting day 15 to 85, and a CD4+ lean was seen in later expanders. Of the contracting clones, CD4+ ones lay mainly in CM and EM, and CD8+ ones in EMRA.

V was clipped by 1 base and J by 5 bases, with 11 bases between them. The germline V gene has CDR1 LGHNA and CDR2 YSLEER. The CDR3 length is 14 residues. With constant-segment primers, 5'RACE yielded cDNA libraries of TCR alpha and TCR beta that carried sample barcodes and UMIs. TCRdb re-called the 5' RACE reads with MiXCR, one entry per CDR3 protein. The table records about 170,000 distinct CDR3 sequences, 13% of them present only once. This clonotype occurred a few times. Its antigen remains unknown. V usage is TRBV4-3 and J usage is TRBJ1-1; weak D call: TRBD1 (5 bases). The specimen sequenced was PBMCs or a T cell subset sorted from them (not recorded which). The sequence came from a man aged 18 to 29 who had mild COVID-19 (a few samples of this study predate the infection). Cell type and time point are not known. CDR3 DNA sequence: TGCGCCAGCAGCCAAGTGGGGGGGGAGACTGAAGCTTTCTTT. It encodes CASSQVGGETEAFF.